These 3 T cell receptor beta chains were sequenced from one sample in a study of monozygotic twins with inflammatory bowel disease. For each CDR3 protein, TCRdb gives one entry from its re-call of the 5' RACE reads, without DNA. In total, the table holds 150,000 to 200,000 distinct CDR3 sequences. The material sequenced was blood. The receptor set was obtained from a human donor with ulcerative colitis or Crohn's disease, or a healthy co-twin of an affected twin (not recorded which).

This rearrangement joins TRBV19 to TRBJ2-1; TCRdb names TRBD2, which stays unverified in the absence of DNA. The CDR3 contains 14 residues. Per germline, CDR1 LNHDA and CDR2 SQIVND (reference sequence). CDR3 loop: CASSIQRGDNEQFF.

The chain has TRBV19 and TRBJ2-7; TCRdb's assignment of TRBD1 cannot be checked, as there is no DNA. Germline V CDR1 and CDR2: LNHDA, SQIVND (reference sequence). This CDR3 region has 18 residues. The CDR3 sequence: CASSIKGLTEGSPYEQYF.

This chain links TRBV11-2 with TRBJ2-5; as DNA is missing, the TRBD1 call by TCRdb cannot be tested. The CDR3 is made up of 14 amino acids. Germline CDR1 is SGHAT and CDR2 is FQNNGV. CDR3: CASSPRDVQETQYF. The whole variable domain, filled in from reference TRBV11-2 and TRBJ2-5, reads EAGVAQSPRYKIIEKRQSVAFWCNPISGHATLYWYQQILGQGPKLLIQFQNNGVVDDSQLPKDRFSAERLKGVDSTLKIQPAKLEDSAVYLCASSPRDVQETQYFGPGTRLLVL.